This T cell receptor (beta chain) derives from a study of T cell responses to AZD1222 COVID-19 vaccine. Clones were read by immunoSEQ multiplex PCR, and TCRdb kept only the in-frame ones, dropping some. The sample has around 140,000 clones; roughly 87% are singletons. Study-level points and caveats: With dominance at 160-218 and 743-854, vaccine-associated CD4 TCRs spanned spike. Nearly half of spike-specific TCRs reportedly target variant regions that are unmutated in the B.1.351 and B.1.1.7 variants.

Germline V CDR1 and CDR2: SGHTA, FQGNSA. V was trimmed by 1 base and J by 2 bases, leaving 17 bases between them. There are 17 residues in the CDR3. As concerns this clone: Its cognate antigen is unknown.

Specimen: peripheral blood, collected on day 0 of AZD1222 vaccination. The V and J genes are TRBV7-2 and TRBJ1-1; no clear D. This TCR came from an adult in good health. The CDR3 is CASSLVIRAGKNTEAFF. In DNA, the CDR3 is TGTGCCAGCAGCTTAGTTATTCGGGCAGGCAAAAACACTGAAGCTTTCTTT. Full variable domain (missing parts from reference TRBV7-2 and TRBJ1-1): GAGVSQSPSNKVTEKGKDVELRCDPISGHTALYWYRQSLGQGLEFLIYFQGNSAPDKSGLPSDRFSAERTGGSVSTLTIQRTQQEDSAVYLCASSLVIRAGKNTEAFFGQGTRLTVV.